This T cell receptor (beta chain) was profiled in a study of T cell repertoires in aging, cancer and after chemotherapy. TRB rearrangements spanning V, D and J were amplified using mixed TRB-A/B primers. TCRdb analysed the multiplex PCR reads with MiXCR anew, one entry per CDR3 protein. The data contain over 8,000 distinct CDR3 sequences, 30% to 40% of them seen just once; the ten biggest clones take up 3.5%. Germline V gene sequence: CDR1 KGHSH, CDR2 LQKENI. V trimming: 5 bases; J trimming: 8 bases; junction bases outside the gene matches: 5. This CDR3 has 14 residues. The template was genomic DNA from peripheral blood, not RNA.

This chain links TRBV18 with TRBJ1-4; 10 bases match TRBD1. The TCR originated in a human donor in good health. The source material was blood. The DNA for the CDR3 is TGTGCCAGCTCAACTTCGACAGGGGGCGAAAAACTGTTTTTT. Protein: CASSTSTGGEKLFF. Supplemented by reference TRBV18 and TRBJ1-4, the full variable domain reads NAGVMQNPRHLVRRRGQEARLRCSPMKGHSHVYWYRQLPEEGLKFMVYLQKENIIDESGMPKERFSAEFPKEGPSILRIQQVVRGDSAAYFCASSTSTGGEKLFFGSGTQLSVL.